These 21 T cell receptor beta chains came from one sample sequenced in a study of T cells in Graves' hyperthyroidism and ophthalmopathy. Authors of the study amplified TCR beta CDR3 regions from RNA transcripts. A first-round RT-PCR of the TCR CDR3 used the HTBI primer set. TCRdb re-called the multiplex PCR reads through MiXCR, storing one row per CDR3 protein. This sample yields around 600,000 distinct CDR3 sequences, of which approximately 16% are seen a single time; approximately 3.5% belongs to the top ten. Sequenced: blood. The origin of the receptors is a woman in her thirties or forties with Graves' ophthalmopathy.

At least ten counts were recorded for this clonotype. The rearrangement uses TRBV5-1 and TRBJ2-2; D uncertain. The V end lost 0 bases, the J end lost 1 base, and 7 bases lay between the germline ends. Germline CDR1 and CDR2: SGHRS and YFSETQ. This CDR3 has 15 residues. Here the CDR3 DNA reads TGCGCCAGCAGCTTGGGACATATGAACACCGGGGAGCTGTTTTTT. Protein: CASSLGHMNTGELFF.

This clonotype was seen a few times. The chain is built from TRBV14 and TRBJ2-5; D is ambiguous. The ends were cut back, 0 bases at V and 7 bases at J, with 9 bases in the middle. The CDR3 has 13 residues. The germline CDR1 and CDR2 sequences are SGHDN and FVKESK. The CDR3 bases are TGTGCCAGCAGCCAAGACAACCTAGGGACCCAGTACTTC. Its protein product is CASSQDNLGTQYF.

V usage is TRBV20-1 and J usage is TRBJ2-2; 12 bases are a match to TRBD2. The CDR3 consists of 18 residues. Trimming took 2 bases from V and 4 from J; bases not matched to a gene: 11. Germline V gene data show CDR1 as DFQATT and CDR2 as SNEGSKA (reference sequence). The CDR3 bases are TGCAGTGCTAGAACCCCACCGACTAGCGGGAGATTCACCGGGGAGCTGTTTTTT. Its protein is CSARTPPTSGRFTGELFF.

This clonotype was observed a few times. The chain recombines TRBV20-1 with TRBJ2-5; either TRBD1 or TRBD2 may fit D (5 bases each). This CDR3 is 13 amino acids long. The ends were cut back, 5 bases at V and 5 bases at J, with 15 bases in the middle. The germline V gene encodes CDR1 DFQATT and CDR2 SNEGSKA (reference sequence). CDR3 DNA: TGCAGTGCTGTATGGGGATGGGGGGAGACCCAGTACTTC. Its protein product is CSAVWGWGETQYF.

This clonotype was counted many times. This sequence joins TRBV3-1 and TRBJ2-1; a weak D match, TRBD2 (5 bases). Trimming left V 2 bases short and J 12 bases short, with 14 bases between. The CDR3 extends over 13 amino acids. From germline, CDR1 is LGHDT and CDR2 YNNKEL (reference sequence). The CDR3 DNA reads as TGTGCCAGCAGCCAACCCGGACTGTCAGTGCAGTTCTTC. Protein sequence: CASSQPGLSVQFF.

This clonotype occurred many times. The chain combines TRBV12-3 or TRBV12-4 with TRBJ2-7; the D gene is possibly TRBD2 (6 bases). The CDR3 is 13 amino acids. Trimming stripped 5 bases from V and 7 bases from J, with 15 bases between. Here the CDR3 DNA reads TGTGCCAGCAGTCTAGGGGCAGGGAGGGAGCAGTACTTC. Protein: CASSLGAGREQYF.

This clonotype is medium-sized within its sample. The rearrangement links TRBV28 to TRBJ2-5; 7 nucleotides match TRBD2. This CDR3 is built from 17 residues. Germline V gene sequence: CDR1 MDHEN, CDR2 SYDVKM. V lost 2 bases, J lost 4 bases, and 13 bases stayed unmatched. CDR3 residues: CASSLIVSGGGVETQYF. The CDR3 DNA reads as TGTGCCAGCAGTTTAATTGTGTCGGGAGGTGGGGTAGAGACCCAGTACTTC.

The chain uses TRBV27 and TRBJ2-2; TRBD2 matches 7 bases. The ends lost 6 bases at V and 2 bases at J; junction bases unmatched: 9. The germline V gene encodes CDR1 MNHEY and CDR2 SMNVEV (reference sequence). The CDR3 consists of 16 residues. The CDR3 reads CASRGEGLLNTGELFF. CDR3 nucleotide sequence: TGTGCCAGCAGGGGGGAGGGACTCCTAAACACCGGGGAGCTGTTTTTT.

The chain uses TRBV30 and TRBJ2-2, with 8 bases aligning to TRBD1. Germline trimming cut 5 bases from V and 5 bases from J; bases unmatched to any gene: 4. Germline lookup yields CDR1 GTSNPN and CDR2 SVGIG (reference sequence). The CDR3 contains 13 residues. CDR3 DNA sequence: TGTGCCTGGGGACAGGGTGGGACCGGGGAGCTGTTTTTT. As protein: CAWGQGGTGELFF.

This clonotype was observed at least ten times. The rearrangement links TRBV28 to TRBJ2-3, with D hard to call. The CDR3 spans 15 residues. Per the germline V gene, CDR1 is MDHEN and CDR2 is SYDVKM. Trimming removed 3 bases at V and 1 base at J, with 11 bases between. This CDR3 reads CASSFHSPRTDTQYF. The CDR3 DNA sequence: TGTGCCAGCAGTTTTCACTCGCCACGCACAGATACGCAGTATTTT.

This clonotype was observed a handful of times. V usage is TRBV2 and J usage is TRBJ1-2, with TRBD1 identical over 8 bases. The CDR3 loop spans 15 amino acids. The V and J ends lost 6 bases and 7 bases, in that order; junction bases with no gene match: 13. Germline V CDR1 and CDR2: SNHLY, FYNNEI. Written as DNA, the CDR3 is TGTGCCAGCAGCCCTGCCGCCAGGGGGCGGGGTGGCTACACCTTC. This gives the protein CASSPAARGRGGYTF. Filled out from reference TRBV2 and TRBJ1-2, the complete variable domain reads EPEVTQTPSHQVTQMGQEVILRCVPISNHLYFYWYRQILGQKVEFLVSFYNNEISEKSEIFDDQFSVERPDGSNFTLKIRSTKLEDSAMYFCASSPAARGRGGYTFGSGTRLTVV.

This clonotype has just a few counts. J is TRBJ1-1 and V is TRBV29-1; maybe TRBD1 (5 bases). V lost 5 bases and J lost 1, with 11 bases in between. In germline, CDR1 is SQVTM, CDR2 ANQGSEA. This CDR3 region has 13 residues. CDR3 DNA: TGCAGCGTTAACGACGGGGGGAACACTGAAGCTTTCTTT. This sequence encodes CSVNDGGNTEAFF.

The chain links TRBV5-1 to TRBJ2-7; a possible D gene is TRBD1 (6 bases). The CDR3 loop spans 13 amino acids. Trimming left V 2 bases short and J 5 bases short, with 11 bases between. CDR1 and CDR2 from the germline V gene are SGHRS and YFSETQ. DNA of the CDR3: TGCGCCAGCAGCTTTACAGGGTTTCACGAGCAGTACTTC. This codes for CASSFTGFHEQYF.

This clonotype was detected many times. The rearrangement links TRBV5-1 to TRBJ2-7; 11 nucleotides match TRBD2. V was pared by 0 bases and J by 6 bases, with 5 bases of the junction left unmatched. CDR1 and CDR2 (germline): SGHRS, YFSETQ. The CDR3 extends over 15 amino acids. The CDR3 nucleotides are TGCGCCAGCAGCTTGGAACTAGCGGGAGTGGCCGAGCAGTACTTC. Translating it yields CASSLELAGVAEQYF.

This clonotype was counted many times. The chain couples TRBV6-5 to TRBJ2-7; the match to TRBD1 covers 12 bases. The trim removed 6 bases at V and 5 bases at J, leaving 8 bases unmatched. This CDR3 comprises 15 residues. Germline lookup yields CDR1 MNHEY and CDR2 SVGAGI. The CDR3 nucleotides are TGTGCCAGCAGGGCGGGACAGGGGGCGAAGAACGAGCAGTACTTC. This encodes CASRAGQGAKNEQYF.

This clonotype was detected ten times or more. CDR3 residues: CSVVGGGAVDTQYF. In nucleotides, the CDR3 is TGCAGCGTGGTTGGGGGGGGAGCGGTAGATACGCAGTATTTT. The gene calls are TRBV29-1 and TRBJ2-3; TRBD2 matches at 7 bases. CDR1 is SQVTM, CDR2 ANQGSEA, per germline. V lost 6 bases, J lost 5 bases, and 11 bases stayed unmatched. CDR3 length: 14 residues.

This clonotype was found many times. This CDR3 is CSARDSRGWDSGELFF. The CDR3 bases are TGCAGTGCTAGAGATTCCCGGGGATGGGATTCCGGGGAGCTGTTTTTT. V usage is TRBV20-1 and J usage is TRBJ2-2, with D perhaps TRBD2 (5 bases). CDR1 and CDR2 from the germline V gene are DFQATT and SNEGSKA (reference sequence). Trimming took 0 bases from V and 6 from J, leaving 17 bases between them. This CDR3 contains 16 residues.

There are a few counts of this clonotype. CDR3 sequence: CASSRRPRTGNTGELFF. The CDR3 nucleotides are TGTGCCAGCAGCCGCCGCCCCAGGACAGGGAACACCGGGGAGCTGTTTTTT. This chain uses TRBV11-2 with TRBJ2-2; 7 positions agree with TRBD1. In germline, CDR1 is SGHAT, CDR2 FQNNGV. CDR3 length: 17 residues. J was trimmed by 1 base and V by 5 bases; bases with no gene match: 10.

A word on this clonotype: A read error may be the cause here, since a much bigger clone is one base away. The chain uses TRBV28 and TRBJ2-7; D possibly corresponds to TRBD2 (7 bases). The CDR3 covers 15 residues. CDR1 MDHEN and CDR2 SYDVKM come from the germline V gene. In DNA form, the CDR3 reads TGTGCCAGCAGTTTAGGGGGGGCCAGGTGGTACGGGCAGTACTTC. This gives the protein CASSLGGARWYGQYF.

This clonotype was seen only a few times. The J gene is TRBJ1-5, the V gene TRBV4-2; D remains ambiguous. V was clipped by 0 bases and J by 7 bases, with 10 bases between them. The CDR3 extends over 14 amino acids. The germline V gene encodes CDR1 LGHNA and CDR2 YNFKEQ. DNA of the CDR3: TGTGCCAGCAGCCAAGAAAGGCAAATCCAGCCCCAGCATTTT. It yields the protein CASSQERQIQPQHF.

This clonotype was picked up many times. The chain links TRBV20-1 to TRBJ1-4; D uncertain. Germline loops: CDR1 DFQATT, CDR2 SNEGSKA (reference sequence). The CDR3 has 13 amino acids. Trimming left V 2 bases short and J 8 bases short, with 12 bases between. The CDR3 DNA sequence: TGCAGTGCTAGAAACAGAAACGGGGAAAAACTGTTTTTT. Its translation: CSARNRNGEKLFF.